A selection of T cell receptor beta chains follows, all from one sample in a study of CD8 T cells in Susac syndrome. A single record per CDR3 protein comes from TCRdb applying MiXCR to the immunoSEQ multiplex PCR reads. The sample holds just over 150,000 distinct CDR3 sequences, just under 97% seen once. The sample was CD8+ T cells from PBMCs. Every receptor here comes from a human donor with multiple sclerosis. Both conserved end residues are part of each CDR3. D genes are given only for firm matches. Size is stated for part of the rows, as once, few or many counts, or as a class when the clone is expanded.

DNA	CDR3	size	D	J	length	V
TGCAGTGCTAGACAGGGGGCAACAACTAATGAAAAACTGTTTTTT	CSARQGATTNEKLFF	.	TRBD1	TRBJ1-4	15	TRBV20-1
TGCGCCAGCAGCTCAAACGCAGGGAGGTCTGAAGCTTTCTTT	CASSSNAGRSEAFF	.	.	TRBJ1-1	14	TRBV5-1
TGTGCCATCAGGAAGGACAGGGGGCCTGAGCAGTTCTTC	CAIRKDRGPEQFF	.	TRBD1	TRBJ2-1	13	TRBV10-3
TGTGCCAGCAGTTTATTTTCTAGCGGGGGGGCCAATGAGCAGTTCTTC	CASSLFSSGGANEQFF	.	TRBD2	TRBJ2-1	16	TRBV12-3/TRBV12-4
TGTGCCAGCAGCGTAGGGGACAGGGATGAGCAGTTCTTC	CASSVGDRDEQFF	.	TRBD1	TRBJ2-1	13	TRBV9
TGTGCCAGCAGTTTAGGACAGGGACAGTACGAGCAGTACTTC	CASSLGQGQYEQYF	.	TRBD1	TRBJ2-7	14	TRBV13
TGTGCCAGCAGCTTAGTCATTGTAGGGGAAGAGACCCAGTACTTC	CASSLVIVGEETQYF	.	.	TRBJ2-5	15	TRBV7-6
TGCAGCGTTGAGTGGACAGGGGGCACCGGGGAGCTGTTTTTT	CSVEWTGGTGELFF	.	TRBD1	TRBJ2-2	14	TRBV29-1
TGTGCCAGTAGTATAGGTCGGCAGGCCTCCTATGGCTACACCTTC	CASSIGRQASYGYTF	.	.	TRBJ1-2	15	TRBV19
TGCAGTGCCGCGGGTAGGGCTAGCTGGGATGAGCAGTTCTTC	CSAAGRASWDEQFF	.	.	TRBJ2-1	14	TRBV20-1
TGTGCCTTGCAGGGTTCACCCGGGGAGCTGTTTTTT	CALQGSPGELFF	.	.	TRBJ2-2	12	TRBV30
TGTGCCAGCAGTTCCGGGGAATATAGCAATCAGCCCCAGCATTTT	CASSSGEYSNQPQHF	once	.	TRBJ1-5	15	TRBV27
TGTGCCAGCAGCCACGGACAGGGAGCTAACTATGGCTACACCTTC	CASSHGQGANYGYTF	once	TRBD1	TRBJ1-2	15	TRBV3-1
TGTGCCAGCGGACCTACAGGGGTCACCGGGGAGCTGTTTTTT	CASGPTGVTGELFF	once	TRBD1	TRBJ2-2	14	TRBV12-3/TRBV12-4
TGCAGCGTTGTGGGGGGCGCGGAAGGCTACACCTTC	CSVVGGAEGYTF	.	.	TRBJ1-2	12	TRBV29-1
TGTGCCAGCAGCCCCTGGGGAGGGGGCACTGAAGCTTTCTTT	CASSPWGGGTEAFF	.	.	TRBJ1-1	14	TRBV5-6
TGTGCCAGCAGCCCTTGGGACAGCTCAGATACGCAGTATTTT	CASSPWDSSDTQYF	once	TRBD1	TRBJ2-3	14	TRBV7-9
.	CASSQVASGAEFF	.	.	TRBJ1-4	13	TRBV4-1
TGCAGCGCGGGGACAGATACCTACAATGAGCAGTTCTTC	CSAGTDTYNEQFF	.	TRBD1	TRBJ2-1	13	TRBV29-1
TGTGCCAGCAGCTTACCGGGATACACTGAAGCTTTCTTT	CASSLPGYTEAFF	.	.	TRBJ1-1	13	TRBV7-9
TGTGCCAGCCAGGGGGCCGGGGCCAACGTCCTGACTTTC	CASQGAGANVLTF	.	TRBD1	TRBJ2-6	13	TRBV13
TGCAGCGTTGAAGAGGGGACACGTGAAGCTTTCTTT	CSVEEGTREAFF	.	.	TRBJ1-1	12	TRBV29-1
TGTGCCAGCAGCCCCGGGACACCTGGGGATACGCAGTATTTT	CASSPGTPGDTQYF	.	.	TRBJ2-3	14	TRBV7-8
TGTGCCAGCAGTACCCGGACAGGGATGTATGGCTACACCTTC	CASSTRTGMYGYTF	.	TRBD1	TRBJ1-2	14	TRBV2
TGTGCCAGCAGCCAAGTAGGCCGTGGTCTTAGCGTGAATGAGCAGTTCTTC	CASSQVGRGLSVNEQFF	.	.	TRBJ2-1	17	TRBV14
TGTGCCAGCAGCCAGACAGGTCTAGGGTCACCCCTCCACTTT	CASSQTGLGSPLHF	.	.	TRBJ1-6	14	TRBV14
TGTGCCAGTAGTATAGTTGGGCCGAACACTGAAGCTTTCTTT	CASSIVGPNTEAFF	.	.	TRBJ1-1	14	TRBV19
TGTGCCACCAGCAGCCCGACAGGTTTGAATGAGCAGTTCTTC	CATSSPTGLNEQFF	.	.	TRBJ2-1	14	TRBV15
TGCGCCAGCAGTCCCCAGGGGGGCGCCACTGAAGCTTTCTTT	CASSPQGGATEAFF	.	TRBD1	TRBJ1-1	14	TRBV23-1